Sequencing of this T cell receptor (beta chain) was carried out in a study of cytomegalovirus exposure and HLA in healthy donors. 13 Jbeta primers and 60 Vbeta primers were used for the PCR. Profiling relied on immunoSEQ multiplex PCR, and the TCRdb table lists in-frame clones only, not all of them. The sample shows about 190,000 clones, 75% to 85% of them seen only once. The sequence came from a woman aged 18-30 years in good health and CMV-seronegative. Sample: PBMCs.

The CDR3 nucleotides are TGTGCCAGCTCAATAGACAGGGACTATGGCTACACCTTC. It codes for CASSIDRDYGYTF. The chain recombines TRBV18 with TRBJ1-2; 7 positions agree with TRBD1. Trimming cost V 5 bases and J 3 bases; bases outside gene matches: 3. Germline loops: CDR1 KGHSH, CDR2 LQKENI. The CDR3 spans 13 residues.